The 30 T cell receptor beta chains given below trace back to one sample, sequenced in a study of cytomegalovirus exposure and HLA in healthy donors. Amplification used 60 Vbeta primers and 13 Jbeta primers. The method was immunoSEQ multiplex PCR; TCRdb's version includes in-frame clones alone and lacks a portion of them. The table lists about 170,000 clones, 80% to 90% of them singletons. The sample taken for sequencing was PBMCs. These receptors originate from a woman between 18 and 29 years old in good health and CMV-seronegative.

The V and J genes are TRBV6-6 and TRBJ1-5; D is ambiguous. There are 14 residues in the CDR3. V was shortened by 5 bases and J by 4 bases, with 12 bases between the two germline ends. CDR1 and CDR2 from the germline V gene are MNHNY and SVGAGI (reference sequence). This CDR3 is CASSMTLQNQPQHF. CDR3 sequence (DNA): TGTGCCAGCAGTATGACCCTACAGAATCAGCCCCAGCATTTT.

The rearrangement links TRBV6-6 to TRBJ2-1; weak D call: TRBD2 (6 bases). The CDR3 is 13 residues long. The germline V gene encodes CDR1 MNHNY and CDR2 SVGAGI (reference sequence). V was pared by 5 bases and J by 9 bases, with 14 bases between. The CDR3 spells CASSKSDGGEQFF. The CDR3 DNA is TGTGCCAGCAGTAAATCGGACGGGGGTGAGCAGTTCTTC.

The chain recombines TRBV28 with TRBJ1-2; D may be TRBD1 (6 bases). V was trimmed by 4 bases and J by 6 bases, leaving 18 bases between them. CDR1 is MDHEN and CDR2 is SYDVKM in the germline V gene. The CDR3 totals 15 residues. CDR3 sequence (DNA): TGTGCCAGCAGTTCCTACAGGGCTGCGAGCGATGGCTACACCTTC. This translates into CASSSYRAASDGYTF.

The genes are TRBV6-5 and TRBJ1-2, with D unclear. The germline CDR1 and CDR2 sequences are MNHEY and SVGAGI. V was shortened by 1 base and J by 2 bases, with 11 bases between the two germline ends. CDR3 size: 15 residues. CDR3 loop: CASSYYSGLNYGYTF. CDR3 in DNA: TGTGCCAGCAGTTACTACTCGGGTCTAAACTATGGCTACACCTTC.

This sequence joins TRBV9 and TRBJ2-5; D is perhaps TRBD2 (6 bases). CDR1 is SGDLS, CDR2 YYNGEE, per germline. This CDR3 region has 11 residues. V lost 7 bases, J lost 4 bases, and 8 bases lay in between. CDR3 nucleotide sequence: TGTGCCAGCGGGAGGATAGAGACCCAGTACTTC. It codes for CASGRIETQYF.

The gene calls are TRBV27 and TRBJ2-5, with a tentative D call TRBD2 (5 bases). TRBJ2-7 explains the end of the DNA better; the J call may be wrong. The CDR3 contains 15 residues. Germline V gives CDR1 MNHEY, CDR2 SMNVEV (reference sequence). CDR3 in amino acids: CASSRTLARDYEQYF. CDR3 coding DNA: TGTGCCAGCAGCCGCACCCTTGCCCGGGACTACGAGCAGTACTTC.

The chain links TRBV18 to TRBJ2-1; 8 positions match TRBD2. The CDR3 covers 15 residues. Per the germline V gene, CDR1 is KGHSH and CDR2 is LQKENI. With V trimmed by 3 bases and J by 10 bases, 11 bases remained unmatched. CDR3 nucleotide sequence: TGTGCCAGCTCACCGAGATCCCTACTAGCGGCGGAGCAGTTCTTC. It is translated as CASSPRSLLAAEQFF.

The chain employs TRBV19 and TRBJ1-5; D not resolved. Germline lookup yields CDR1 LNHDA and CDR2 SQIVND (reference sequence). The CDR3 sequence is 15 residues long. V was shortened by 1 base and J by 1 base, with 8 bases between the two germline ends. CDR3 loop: CASSIGARSNQPQHF. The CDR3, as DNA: TGTGCCAGTAGTATAGGAGCGCGCAGCAATCAGCCCCAGCATTTT.

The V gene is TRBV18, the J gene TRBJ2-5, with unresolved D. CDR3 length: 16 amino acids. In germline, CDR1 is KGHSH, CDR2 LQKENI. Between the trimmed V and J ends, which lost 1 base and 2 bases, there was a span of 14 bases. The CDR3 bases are TGTGCCAGCTCACCACTATCTTCCAGACTGCAAGAGACCCAGTACTTC. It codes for CASSPLSSRLQETQYF. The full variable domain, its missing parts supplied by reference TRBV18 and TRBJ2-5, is NAGVMQNPRHLVRRRGQEARLRCSPMKGHSHVYWYRQLPEEGLKFMVYLQKENIIDESGMPKERFSAEFPKEGPSILRIQQVVRGDSAAYFCASSPLSSRLQETQYFGPGTRLLVL.

CDR3 DNA sequence: TGCGCCAGCAGCTGGACAGCCGCAACTAATGAAAAACTGTTTTTT. Its protein product is CASSWTAATNEKLFF. The chain recombines TRBV5-1 with TRBJ1-4; the D gene is possibly TRBD1 (6 bases). The CDR3 has 15 amino acids. V gave up 3 bases and J gave up 0 bases, with 9 bases separating them. Germline V gives CDR1 SGHRS, CDR2 YFSETQ. The full variable domain, completed using reference TRBV5-1 and TRBJ1-4, is KAGVTQTPRYLIKTRGQQVTLSCSPISGHRSVSWYQQTPGQGLQFLFEYFSETQRNKGNFPGRFSGRQFSNSRSEMNVSTLELGDSALYLCASSWTAATNEKLFFGSGTQLSVL.

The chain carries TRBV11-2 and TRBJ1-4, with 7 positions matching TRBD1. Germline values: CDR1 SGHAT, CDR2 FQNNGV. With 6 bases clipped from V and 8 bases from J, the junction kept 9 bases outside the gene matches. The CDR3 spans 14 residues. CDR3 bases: TGTGCCAGCAGTTGGAACTCAGGGGGAGAAAAACTGTTTTTT. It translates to CASSWNSGGEKLFF.

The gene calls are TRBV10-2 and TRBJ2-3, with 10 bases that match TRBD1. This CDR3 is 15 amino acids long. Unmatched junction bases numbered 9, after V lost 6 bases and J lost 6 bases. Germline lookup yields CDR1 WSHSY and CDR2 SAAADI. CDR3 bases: TGCGCCAGCAGGGGTGGGACAGGGGAAGGTGATACGCAGTATTTT. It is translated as CASRGGTGEGDTQYF.

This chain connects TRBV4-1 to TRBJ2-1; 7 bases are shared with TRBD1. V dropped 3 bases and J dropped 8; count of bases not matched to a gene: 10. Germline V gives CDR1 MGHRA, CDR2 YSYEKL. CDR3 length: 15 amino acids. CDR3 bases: TGCGCCAGCAGCCACAACTACGGACAGGCCCATGAGCAGTTCTTC. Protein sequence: CASSHNYGQAHEQFF.

The CDR3 coding sequence is TGTGCCAGCAGTTCCTATTCCACTGAAGCTTTCTTT. This codes for CASSSYSTEAFF. J is TRBJ1-1 and V is TRBV6-5, with D unresolved. This CDR3 has 12 residues. Per the germline V gene, CDR1 is MNHEY and CDR2 is SVGAGI. Trimming shortened V by 4 bases and J by 4 bases, and 7 bases separated the two germline ends.

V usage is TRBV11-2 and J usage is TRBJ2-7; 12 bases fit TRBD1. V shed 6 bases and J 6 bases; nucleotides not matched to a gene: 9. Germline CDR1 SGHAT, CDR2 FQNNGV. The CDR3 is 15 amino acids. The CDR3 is CASRAGTGGLIEQYF. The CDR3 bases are TGTGCCAGCAGAGCCGGGACAGGGGGCCTAATCGAGCAGTACTTC.

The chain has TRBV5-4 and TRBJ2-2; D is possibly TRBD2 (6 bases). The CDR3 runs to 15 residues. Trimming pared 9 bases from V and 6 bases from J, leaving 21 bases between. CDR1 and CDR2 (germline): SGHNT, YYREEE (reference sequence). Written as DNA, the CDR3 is TGTGCCATCCAACGGGACTCCTCCGCCGCCGGGGAGCTGTTTTTT. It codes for CAIQRDSSAAGELFF.

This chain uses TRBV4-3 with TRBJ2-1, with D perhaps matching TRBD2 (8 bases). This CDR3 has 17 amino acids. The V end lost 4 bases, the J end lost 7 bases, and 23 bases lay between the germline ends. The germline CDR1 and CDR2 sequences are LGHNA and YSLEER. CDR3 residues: CASSPSRGAGGPNEQFF. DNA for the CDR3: TGCGCCAGCAGCCCGAGCAGGGGGGCGGGAGGTCCAAATGAGCAGTTCTTC.

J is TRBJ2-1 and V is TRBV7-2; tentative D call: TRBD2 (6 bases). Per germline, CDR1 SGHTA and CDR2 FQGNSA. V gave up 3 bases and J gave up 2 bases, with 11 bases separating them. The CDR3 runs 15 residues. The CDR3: CASSLVAETYNEQFF. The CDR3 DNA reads TGTGCCAGCAGCTTGGTAGCGGAAACCTACAATGAGCAGTTCTTC.

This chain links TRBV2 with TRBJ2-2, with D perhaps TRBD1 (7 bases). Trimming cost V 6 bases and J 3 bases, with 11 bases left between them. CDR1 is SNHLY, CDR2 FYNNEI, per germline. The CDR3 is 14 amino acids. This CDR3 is CASRAGQYTGELFF. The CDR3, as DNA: TGTGCCAGCAGGGCGGGACAGTACACCGGGGAGCTGTTTTTT.

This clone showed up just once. CDR3 region: CASSLRSTGANEQFF. CDR3 bases: TGTGCCAGCAGCCTTAGATCTACCGGAGCAAATGAGCAGTTCTTC. The rearrangement joins TRBV5-4 to TRBJ2-1, with no clear D. The CDR3 spans 15 residues. V was trimmed by 4 bases and J by 7 bases, leaving 18 bases between them. In germline, CDR1 is SGHNT, CDR2 YYREEE (reference sequence).

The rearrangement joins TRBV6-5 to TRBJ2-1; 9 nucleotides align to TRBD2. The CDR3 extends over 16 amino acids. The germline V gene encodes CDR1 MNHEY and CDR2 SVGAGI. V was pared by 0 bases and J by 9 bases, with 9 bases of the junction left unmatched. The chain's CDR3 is CASSYSMGGRASEQFF. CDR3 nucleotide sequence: TGTGCCAGCAGTTACTCCATGGGCGGGAGGGCCAGTGAGCAGTTCTTC.

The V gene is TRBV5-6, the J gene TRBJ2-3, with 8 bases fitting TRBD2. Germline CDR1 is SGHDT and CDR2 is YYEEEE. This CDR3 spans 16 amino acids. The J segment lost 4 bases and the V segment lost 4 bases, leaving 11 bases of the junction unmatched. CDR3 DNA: TGTGCCAGCAGCCCCTTGGCGGGAGGTACCGCAGATACGCAGTATTTT. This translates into CASSPLAGGTADTQYF.

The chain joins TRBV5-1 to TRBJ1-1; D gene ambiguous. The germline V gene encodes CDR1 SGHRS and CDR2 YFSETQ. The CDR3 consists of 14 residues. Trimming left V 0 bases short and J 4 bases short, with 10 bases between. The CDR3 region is CASSLAGRGTEAFF. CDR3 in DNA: TGCGCCAGCAGCTTGGCCGGTCGGGGCACTGAAGCTTTCTTT.

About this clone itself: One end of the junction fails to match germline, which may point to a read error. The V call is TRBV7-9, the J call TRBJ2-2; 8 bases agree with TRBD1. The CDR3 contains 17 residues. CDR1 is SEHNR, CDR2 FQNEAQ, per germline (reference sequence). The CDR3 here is CSSSLDDRGDITGELFF. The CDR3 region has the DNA TGTTCCAGCAGCTTAGATGACAGGGGAGATATCACCGGGGAGCTGTTTTTT.

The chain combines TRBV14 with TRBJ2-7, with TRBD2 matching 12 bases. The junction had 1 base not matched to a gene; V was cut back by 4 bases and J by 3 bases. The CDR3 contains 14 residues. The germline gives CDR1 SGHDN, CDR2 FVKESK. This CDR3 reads CASSLGLAGYEQYF. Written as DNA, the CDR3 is TGTGCCAGCAGCCTGGGACTAGCGGGCTACGAGCAGTACTTC.

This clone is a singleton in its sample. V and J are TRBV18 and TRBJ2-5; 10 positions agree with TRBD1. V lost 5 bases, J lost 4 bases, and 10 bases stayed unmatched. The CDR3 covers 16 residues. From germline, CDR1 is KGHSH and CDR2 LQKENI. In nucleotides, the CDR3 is TGTGCCAGCTCAACCGGGACAGGGGCTTCTCGAGAGACCCAGTACTTC. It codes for CASSTGTGASRETQYF.

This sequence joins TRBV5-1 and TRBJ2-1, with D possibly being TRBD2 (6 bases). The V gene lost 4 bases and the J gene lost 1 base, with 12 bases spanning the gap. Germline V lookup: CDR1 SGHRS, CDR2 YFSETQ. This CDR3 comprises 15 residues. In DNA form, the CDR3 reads TGCGCCAGCAGCCCCGGCCGGGAGTCCTACAATGAGCAGTTCTTC. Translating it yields CASSPGRESYNEQFF. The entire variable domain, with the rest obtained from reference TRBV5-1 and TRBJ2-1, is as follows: KAGVTQTPRYLIKTRGQQVTLSCSPISGHRSVSWYQQTPGQGLQFLFEYFSETQRNKGNFPGRFSGRQFSNSRSEMNVSTLELGDSALYLCASSPGRESYNEQFFGPGTRLTVL.

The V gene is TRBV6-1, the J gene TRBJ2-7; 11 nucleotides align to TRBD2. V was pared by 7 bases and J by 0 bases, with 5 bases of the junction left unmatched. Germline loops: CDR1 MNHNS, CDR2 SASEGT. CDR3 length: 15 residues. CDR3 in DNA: TGTGCCAGCACATTGACTAGCGGGGCCTCCTACGAGCAGTACTTC. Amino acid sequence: CASTLTSGASYEQYF.

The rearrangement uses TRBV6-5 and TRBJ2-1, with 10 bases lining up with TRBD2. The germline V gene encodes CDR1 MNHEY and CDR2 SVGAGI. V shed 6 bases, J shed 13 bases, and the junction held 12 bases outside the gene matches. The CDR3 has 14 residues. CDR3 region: CASSEVAGGGKQFF. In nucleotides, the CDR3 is TGTGCCAGCAGCGAAGTAGCGGGGGGAGGAAAACAGTTCTTC.

CDR3 sequence reads: CASSQPNTGREDIYGYTF. DNA for the CDR3: TGCGCCAGCAGCCAGCCCAATACCGGGAGAGAAGACATCTATGGCTACACCTTC. The chain couples TRBV4-1 to TRBJ1-2; D gene unclear. Trimming stripped 3 bases from V and 4 bases from J, with 24 bases between. The germline V gene has CDR1 MGHRA and CDR2 YSYEKL. CDR3 length equals 18 residues.